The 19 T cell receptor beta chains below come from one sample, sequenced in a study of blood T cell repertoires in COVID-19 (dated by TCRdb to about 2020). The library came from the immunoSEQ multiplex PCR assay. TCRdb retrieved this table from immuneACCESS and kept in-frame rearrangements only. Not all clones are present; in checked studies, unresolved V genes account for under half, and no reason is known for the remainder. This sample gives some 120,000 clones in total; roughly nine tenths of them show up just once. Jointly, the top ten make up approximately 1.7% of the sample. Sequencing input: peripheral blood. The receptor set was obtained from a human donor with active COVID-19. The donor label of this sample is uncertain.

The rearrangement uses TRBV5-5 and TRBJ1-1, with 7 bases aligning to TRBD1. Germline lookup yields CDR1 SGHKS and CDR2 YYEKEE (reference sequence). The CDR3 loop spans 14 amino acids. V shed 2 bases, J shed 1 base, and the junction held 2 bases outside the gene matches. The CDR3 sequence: CASSLQGKNTEAFF. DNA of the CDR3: TGTGCCAGCAGCTTACAGGGGAAGAACACTGAAGCTTTCTTT.

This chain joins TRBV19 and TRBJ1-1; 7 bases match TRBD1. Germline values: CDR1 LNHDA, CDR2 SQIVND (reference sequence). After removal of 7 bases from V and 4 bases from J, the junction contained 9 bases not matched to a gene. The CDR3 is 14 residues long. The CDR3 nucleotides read TGTGCCAGTACCACAGGGGTCCCTAGCACTGAAGCTTTCTTT. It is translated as CASTTGVPSTEAFF.

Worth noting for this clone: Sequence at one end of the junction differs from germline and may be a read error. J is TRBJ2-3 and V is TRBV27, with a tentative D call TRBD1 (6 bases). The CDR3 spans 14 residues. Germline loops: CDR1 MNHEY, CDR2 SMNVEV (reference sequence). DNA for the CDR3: TGTGCCAGCAGTGTATCCGGGACACCAGATACGCAGTATTTT. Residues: CASSVSGTPDTQYF.

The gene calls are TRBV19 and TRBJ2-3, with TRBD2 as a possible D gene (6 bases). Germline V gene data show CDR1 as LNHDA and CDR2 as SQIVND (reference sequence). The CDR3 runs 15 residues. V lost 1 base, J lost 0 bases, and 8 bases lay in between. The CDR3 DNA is TGTGCCAGTAGTATAGCGGCGGGGAGCACAGATACGCAGTATTTT. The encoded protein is CASSIAAGSTDTQYF.

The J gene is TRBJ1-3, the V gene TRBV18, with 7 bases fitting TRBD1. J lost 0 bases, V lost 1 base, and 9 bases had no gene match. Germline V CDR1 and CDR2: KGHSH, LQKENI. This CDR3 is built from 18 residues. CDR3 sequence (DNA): TGTGCCAGCTCACCACAACGACAGGGAACAGTCTCTGGAAACACCATATATTTT. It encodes CASSPQRQGTVSGNTIYF.

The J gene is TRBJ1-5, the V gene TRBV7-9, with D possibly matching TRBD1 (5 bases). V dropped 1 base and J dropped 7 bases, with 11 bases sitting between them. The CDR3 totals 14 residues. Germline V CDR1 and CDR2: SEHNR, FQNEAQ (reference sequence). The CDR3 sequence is CASSLGRGGQPQHF. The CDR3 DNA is TGTGCCAGCAGCTTAGGTCGGGGGGGGCAGCCCCAGCATTTT.

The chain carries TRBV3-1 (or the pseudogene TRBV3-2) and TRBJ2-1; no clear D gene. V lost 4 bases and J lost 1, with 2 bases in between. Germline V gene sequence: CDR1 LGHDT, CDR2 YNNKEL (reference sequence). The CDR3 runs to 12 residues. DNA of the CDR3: TGTGCCAGCAGCCTATCCTACAATGAGCAGTTCTTC. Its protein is CASSLSYNEQFF.

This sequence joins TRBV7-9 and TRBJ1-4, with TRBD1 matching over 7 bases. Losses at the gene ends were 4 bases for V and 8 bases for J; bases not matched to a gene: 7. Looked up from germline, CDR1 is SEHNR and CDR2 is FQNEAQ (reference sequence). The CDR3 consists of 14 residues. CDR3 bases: TGTGCCAGCAGCTACTCCCAGGGGGACGAAAAACTGTTTTTT. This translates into CASSYSQGDEKLFF.

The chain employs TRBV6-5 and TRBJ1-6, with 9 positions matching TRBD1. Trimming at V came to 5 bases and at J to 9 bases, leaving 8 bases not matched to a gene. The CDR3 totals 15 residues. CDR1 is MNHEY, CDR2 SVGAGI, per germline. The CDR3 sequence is CASSPRDRVGSPLHF. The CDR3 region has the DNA TGTGCCAGCAGTCCCCGGGACAGGGTTGGTTCACCCCTCCACTTT.

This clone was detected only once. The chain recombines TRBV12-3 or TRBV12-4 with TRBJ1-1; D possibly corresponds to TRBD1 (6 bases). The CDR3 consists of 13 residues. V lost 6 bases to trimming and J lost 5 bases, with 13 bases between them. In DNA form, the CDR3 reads TGTGCCAGCAGCCGACAGGTGGTTACTGAAGCTTTCTTT. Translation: CASSRQVVTEAFF.

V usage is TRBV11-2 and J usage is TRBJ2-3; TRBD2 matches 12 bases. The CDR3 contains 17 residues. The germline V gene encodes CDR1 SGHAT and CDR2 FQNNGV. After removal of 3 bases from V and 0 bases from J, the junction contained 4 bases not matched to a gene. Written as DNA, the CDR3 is TGTGCCAGCAGCTTGCGGACTAGCGGGAAGAGCACAGATACGCAGTATTTT. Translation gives CASSLRTSGKSTDTQYF.

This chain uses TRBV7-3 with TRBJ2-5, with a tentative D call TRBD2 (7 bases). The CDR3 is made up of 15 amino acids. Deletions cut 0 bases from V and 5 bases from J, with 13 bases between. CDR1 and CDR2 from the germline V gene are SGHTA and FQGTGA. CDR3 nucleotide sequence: TGTGCCAGCAGCTTAACGGGACTAAGGGGGGAGACCCAGTACTTC. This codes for CASSLTGLRGETQYF.

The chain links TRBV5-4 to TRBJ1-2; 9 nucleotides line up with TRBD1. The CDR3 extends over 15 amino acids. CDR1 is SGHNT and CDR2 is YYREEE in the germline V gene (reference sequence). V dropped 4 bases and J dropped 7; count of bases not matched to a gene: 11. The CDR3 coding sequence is TGTGCCAGCAGCCACGGCAGGGACAGGGAGGGTGGCTACACCTTC. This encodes CASSHGRDREGGYTF. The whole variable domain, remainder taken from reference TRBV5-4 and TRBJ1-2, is ETGVTQSPTHLIKTRGQQVTLRCSSQSGHNTVSWYQQALGQGPQFIFQYYREEENGRGNFPPRFSGLQFPNYSSELNVNALELDDSALYLCASSHGRDREGGYTFGSGTRLTVV.

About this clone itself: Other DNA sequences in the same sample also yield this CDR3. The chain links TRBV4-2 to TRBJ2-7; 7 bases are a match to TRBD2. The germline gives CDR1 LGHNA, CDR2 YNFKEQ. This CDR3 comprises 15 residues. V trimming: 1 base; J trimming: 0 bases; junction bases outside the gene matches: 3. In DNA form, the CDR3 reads TGTGCCAGCAGCCAAGTCCCGGGGGGCTCCTACGAGCAGTACTTC. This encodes CASSQVPGGSYEQYF.

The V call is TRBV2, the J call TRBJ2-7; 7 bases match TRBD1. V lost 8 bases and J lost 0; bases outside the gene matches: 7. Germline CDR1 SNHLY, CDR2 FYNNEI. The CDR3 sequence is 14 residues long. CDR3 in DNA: TGTGCCAGCGAAGCCGGGACAGTCTCCTACGAGCAGTACTTC. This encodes CASEAGTVSYEQYF. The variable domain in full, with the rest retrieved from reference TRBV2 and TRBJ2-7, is EPEVTQTPSHQVTQMGQEVILRCVPISNHLYFYWYRQILGQKVEFLVSFYNNEISEKSEIFDDQFSVERPDGSNFTLKIRSTKLEDSAMYFCASEAGTVSYEQYFGPGTRLTVT.

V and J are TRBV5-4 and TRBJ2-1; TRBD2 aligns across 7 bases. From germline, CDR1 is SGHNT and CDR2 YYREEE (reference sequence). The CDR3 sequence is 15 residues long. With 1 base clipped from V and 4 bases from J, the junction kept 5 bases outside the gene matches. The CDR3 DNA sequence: TGTGCCAGCAGCTTGCGTGGCGGGGGATACAATGAGCAGTTCTTC. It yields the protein CASSLRGGGYNEQFF.

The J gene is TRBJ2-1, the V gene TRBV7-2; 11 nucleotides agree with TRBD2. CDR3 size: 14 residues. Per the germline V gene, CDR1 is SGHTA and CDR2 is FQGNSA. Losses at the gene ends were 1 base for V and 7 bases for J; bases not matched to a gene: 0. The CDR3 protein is CASSLGLAGNEQFF. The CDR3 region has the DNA TGTGCCAGCAGCTTAGGACTAGCGGGAAATGAGCAGTTCTTC.

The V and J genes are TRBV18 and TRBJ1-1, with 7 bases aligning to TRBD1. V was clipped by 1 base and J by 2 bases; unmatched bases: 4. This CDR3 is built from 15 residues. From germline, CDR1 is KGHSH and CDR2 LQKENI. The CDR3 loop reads CASSPRPGGNTEAFF. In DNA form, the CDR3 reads TGTGCCAGCTCACCACGACCAGGGGGAAACACTGAAGCTTTCTTT.

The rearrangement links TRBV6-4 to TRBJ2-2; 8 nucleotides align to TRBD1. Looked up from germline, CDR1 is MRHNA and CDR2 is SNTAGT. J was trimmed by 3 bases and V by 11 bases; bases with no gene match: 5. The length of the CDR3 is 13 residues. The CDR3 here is CAAQGADTGELFF. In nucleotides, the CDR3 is TGTGCCGCCCAGGGGGCGGACACCGGGGAGCTGTTTTTT.